The TCR beta chain described here comes from a study of blood T cell repertoires in COVID-19 (dated by TCRdb to the early 2020s). For the study in its entirety: Samples from collaborators originated in the United States, Italy and Spain and spanned both the acute and convalescent phases of COVID-19. Where available, HLA class I and class II types were taken from metadata supplied by the sample provider and were not determined by assay-based typing. The material from the prospective study consisted of cDNA or gDNA derived from T cells, B-cell-depleted T cells, or PBMCs. The repertoires were released in a freely available public database meant as a resource for research on the immune response to SARS-CoV-2. Deeply sampled blood TCRbeta repertoires from subjects exposed to, actively infected with, or recovered from COVID-19 were included in the dataset. A de-identified subject ID, COVID-19 status, age in years and sex were almost always included in the sample metadata. Samples were obtained from the ongoing ImmuneRACE study (first 160 participants) and from some 1,200 subjects provided by 6 global collaborators.

Study-wide conclusions, independent of this receptor: How much clinical and demographic metadata was included differed by source and by participant, and the metadata was provided uncurated.

The immunoSEQ Assay, a bias-controlled multiplex PCR, was used to amplify TCRbeta CDR3 regions from genomic DNA. Regarding the original processing steps: Within the assay, amplification of reference gene primers was used to estimate how many nucleated cells each sample contained. To quantify the absolute abundance of each unique TCRbeta CDR3 rearrangement, sequence reads were collapsed and filtered. For each sample, productive Simpson clonality was calculated as the square root of Simpson's diversity index over productive rearrangements. In its TCRdb copy, this immuneACCESS table keeps in-frame sequences only and misses some clones. Where compared with another copy, unresolved V genes explain less than half of these, and the others have no known cause. V, J and clone size are those of that table, while D and trimming were read from the DNA. Within this sample are over 150,000 clones, with around 85% of them counted one time only. The ten largest clonotypes hold about 0.63% of the sample.

CDR1 and CDR2 are drawn from the germline V gene: MDHEN, SYDVKM. The germline V and J ends show losses of 6 bases and 7 bases respectively, and no gene match explains 7 bases of the junction. The cysteine opens and the phenylalanine closes a CDR3 of 14 amino acids. The entry retains the CDR3 DNA only, 42 bases that are in frame from base 1. A word on this clone: The specificity of this receptor is unknown. No clone much larger than this one lies a single base away; base qualities are absent.

One collaborating source in Seattle enrolled patients during active infection and followed them longitudinally through the course of disease. Collaborating institutions collected whole blood in K2EDTA tubes following their own protocols. For TCRbeta analysis, collaborators shipped samples in one of three forms: frozen whole blood, isolated PBMCs, or DNA extracted from either of those sample types. Here the chain combines TRBV28 and TRBJ1-4, with 8 junctional bases fitting TRBD1. The sample comprised peripheral blood. The origin of this receptor is a man in his fifties or sixties with COVID-19, enrolled during active disease. The nucleotides read TGTGCCAGCAGGGAACAGGGGGGGGGTGAAAAACTGTTTTTT. Its protein product is CASREQGGGEKLFF.